This entry lists 4 T cell receptor beta chains sequenced from one sample in a study of a mutant IDH1 vaccine in newly diagnosed glioma. Sample time point: week 5, during vaccination. The study gave 300 ug of mutant IDH1 20-mer peptide per vaccine dose, with topical imiquimod. Their antigen targets remain unknown. The method was immunoSEQ multiplex PCR; TCRdb's version includes in-frame clones alone and lacks a portion of them. Among 25,000 to 30,000 clones listed, around 90% were seen once. The source was peripheral blood mononuclear cells (PBMCs), collected from a glioma patient whose treatment included an IDH1 peptide vaccine. The receptors here all came from a woman aged 40-49 years with glioma. Some clones in this sample may be carry-over from other donors' samples.

The rearrangement uses TRBV7-8 and TRBJ2-7, with a tentative D call TRBD1 (6 bases). V lost 2 bases and J lost 4, with 27 bases in between. Germline CDR1 and CDR2: SGHVS and FQNEAQ. The CDR3 totals 19 residues. The CDR3 bases are TGTGCCAGCAGCTTATTATGGGCCGTGGGTCAGGGGAAGGCTTACGAGCAGTACTTC. It codes for CASSLLWAVGQGKAYEQYF.

The CDR3 is CASSVGGEGNTIYF. The DNA of the CDR3 is TGTGCCAGCAGCGTAGGAGGGGAAGGAAACACCATATATTTT. The chain combines TRBV9 with TRBJ1-3, with a weak D call TRBD1 (5 bases). This CDR3 has 14 residues. The V gene lost 0 bases and the J gene lost 4 bases, with 8 bases spanning the gap. The germline V gene has CDR1 SGDLS and CDR2 YYNGEE.

This CDR3 reads CASSYEAGGLYTQYF. The CDR3 DNA is TGTGCCAGCAGTTACGAGGCGGGGGGGCTGTATACGCAGTATTTT. This rearrangement joins TRBV6-5 to TRBJ2-3; TRBD2 agrees at 9 bases. V shed 2 bases and J 7 bases; nucleotides not matched to a gene: 7. CDR3 length: 15 amino acids. Germline-derived CDR1 and CDR2 are MNHEY and SVGAGI.

The chain uses TRBV4-3 and TRBJ2-5, with TRBD2 matching 13 bases. The CDR3 contains 20 residues. Germline V gene lookup returns CDR1 LGHNA and CDR2 YSLEER. V shed 0 bases and J 2 bases; nucleotides not matched to a gene: 12. This chain's CDR3 is CASSQDHWTSGGLMQETQYF. CDR3 bases: TGCGCCAGCAGCCAAGATCATTGGACTAGCGGGGGACTAATGCAAGAGACCCAGTACTTC.